The TCR beta chain described here comes from a study of shared clonotypes between healthy human individuals. Method: immunoSEQ multiplex PCR; TCRdb's copy keeps in-frame clones and lacks some. In the table there are 2 million to 2.5 million clones, 85% to 95% of which are singletons. Germline assignment: CDR1 SGHRS and CDR2 YFSETQ. CDR3 size: 15 residues. The V gene end was trimmed by 0 bases and the J gene end by 2 bases; junction bases not matched to a gene: 3. A note on this clone: The same CDR3 arises from other DNA sequences in this sample as well.

The sequenced sample was naive CD4+ T cells from PBMCs. Subset indicated: CD45RA+ positively selected. The TCR sequence derives from a man between 18 and 29 years old in good health. Some clones in this sample may be carry-over from other donors' samples. The V gene is TRBV5-1, the J gene TRBJ2-7; 9 nucleotides align to TRBD2. DNA for the CDR3: TGCGCCAGCAGCTTGGAGGCTAGCGGGACCTACGAGCAGTACTTC. Its translation is CASSLEASGTYEQYF.